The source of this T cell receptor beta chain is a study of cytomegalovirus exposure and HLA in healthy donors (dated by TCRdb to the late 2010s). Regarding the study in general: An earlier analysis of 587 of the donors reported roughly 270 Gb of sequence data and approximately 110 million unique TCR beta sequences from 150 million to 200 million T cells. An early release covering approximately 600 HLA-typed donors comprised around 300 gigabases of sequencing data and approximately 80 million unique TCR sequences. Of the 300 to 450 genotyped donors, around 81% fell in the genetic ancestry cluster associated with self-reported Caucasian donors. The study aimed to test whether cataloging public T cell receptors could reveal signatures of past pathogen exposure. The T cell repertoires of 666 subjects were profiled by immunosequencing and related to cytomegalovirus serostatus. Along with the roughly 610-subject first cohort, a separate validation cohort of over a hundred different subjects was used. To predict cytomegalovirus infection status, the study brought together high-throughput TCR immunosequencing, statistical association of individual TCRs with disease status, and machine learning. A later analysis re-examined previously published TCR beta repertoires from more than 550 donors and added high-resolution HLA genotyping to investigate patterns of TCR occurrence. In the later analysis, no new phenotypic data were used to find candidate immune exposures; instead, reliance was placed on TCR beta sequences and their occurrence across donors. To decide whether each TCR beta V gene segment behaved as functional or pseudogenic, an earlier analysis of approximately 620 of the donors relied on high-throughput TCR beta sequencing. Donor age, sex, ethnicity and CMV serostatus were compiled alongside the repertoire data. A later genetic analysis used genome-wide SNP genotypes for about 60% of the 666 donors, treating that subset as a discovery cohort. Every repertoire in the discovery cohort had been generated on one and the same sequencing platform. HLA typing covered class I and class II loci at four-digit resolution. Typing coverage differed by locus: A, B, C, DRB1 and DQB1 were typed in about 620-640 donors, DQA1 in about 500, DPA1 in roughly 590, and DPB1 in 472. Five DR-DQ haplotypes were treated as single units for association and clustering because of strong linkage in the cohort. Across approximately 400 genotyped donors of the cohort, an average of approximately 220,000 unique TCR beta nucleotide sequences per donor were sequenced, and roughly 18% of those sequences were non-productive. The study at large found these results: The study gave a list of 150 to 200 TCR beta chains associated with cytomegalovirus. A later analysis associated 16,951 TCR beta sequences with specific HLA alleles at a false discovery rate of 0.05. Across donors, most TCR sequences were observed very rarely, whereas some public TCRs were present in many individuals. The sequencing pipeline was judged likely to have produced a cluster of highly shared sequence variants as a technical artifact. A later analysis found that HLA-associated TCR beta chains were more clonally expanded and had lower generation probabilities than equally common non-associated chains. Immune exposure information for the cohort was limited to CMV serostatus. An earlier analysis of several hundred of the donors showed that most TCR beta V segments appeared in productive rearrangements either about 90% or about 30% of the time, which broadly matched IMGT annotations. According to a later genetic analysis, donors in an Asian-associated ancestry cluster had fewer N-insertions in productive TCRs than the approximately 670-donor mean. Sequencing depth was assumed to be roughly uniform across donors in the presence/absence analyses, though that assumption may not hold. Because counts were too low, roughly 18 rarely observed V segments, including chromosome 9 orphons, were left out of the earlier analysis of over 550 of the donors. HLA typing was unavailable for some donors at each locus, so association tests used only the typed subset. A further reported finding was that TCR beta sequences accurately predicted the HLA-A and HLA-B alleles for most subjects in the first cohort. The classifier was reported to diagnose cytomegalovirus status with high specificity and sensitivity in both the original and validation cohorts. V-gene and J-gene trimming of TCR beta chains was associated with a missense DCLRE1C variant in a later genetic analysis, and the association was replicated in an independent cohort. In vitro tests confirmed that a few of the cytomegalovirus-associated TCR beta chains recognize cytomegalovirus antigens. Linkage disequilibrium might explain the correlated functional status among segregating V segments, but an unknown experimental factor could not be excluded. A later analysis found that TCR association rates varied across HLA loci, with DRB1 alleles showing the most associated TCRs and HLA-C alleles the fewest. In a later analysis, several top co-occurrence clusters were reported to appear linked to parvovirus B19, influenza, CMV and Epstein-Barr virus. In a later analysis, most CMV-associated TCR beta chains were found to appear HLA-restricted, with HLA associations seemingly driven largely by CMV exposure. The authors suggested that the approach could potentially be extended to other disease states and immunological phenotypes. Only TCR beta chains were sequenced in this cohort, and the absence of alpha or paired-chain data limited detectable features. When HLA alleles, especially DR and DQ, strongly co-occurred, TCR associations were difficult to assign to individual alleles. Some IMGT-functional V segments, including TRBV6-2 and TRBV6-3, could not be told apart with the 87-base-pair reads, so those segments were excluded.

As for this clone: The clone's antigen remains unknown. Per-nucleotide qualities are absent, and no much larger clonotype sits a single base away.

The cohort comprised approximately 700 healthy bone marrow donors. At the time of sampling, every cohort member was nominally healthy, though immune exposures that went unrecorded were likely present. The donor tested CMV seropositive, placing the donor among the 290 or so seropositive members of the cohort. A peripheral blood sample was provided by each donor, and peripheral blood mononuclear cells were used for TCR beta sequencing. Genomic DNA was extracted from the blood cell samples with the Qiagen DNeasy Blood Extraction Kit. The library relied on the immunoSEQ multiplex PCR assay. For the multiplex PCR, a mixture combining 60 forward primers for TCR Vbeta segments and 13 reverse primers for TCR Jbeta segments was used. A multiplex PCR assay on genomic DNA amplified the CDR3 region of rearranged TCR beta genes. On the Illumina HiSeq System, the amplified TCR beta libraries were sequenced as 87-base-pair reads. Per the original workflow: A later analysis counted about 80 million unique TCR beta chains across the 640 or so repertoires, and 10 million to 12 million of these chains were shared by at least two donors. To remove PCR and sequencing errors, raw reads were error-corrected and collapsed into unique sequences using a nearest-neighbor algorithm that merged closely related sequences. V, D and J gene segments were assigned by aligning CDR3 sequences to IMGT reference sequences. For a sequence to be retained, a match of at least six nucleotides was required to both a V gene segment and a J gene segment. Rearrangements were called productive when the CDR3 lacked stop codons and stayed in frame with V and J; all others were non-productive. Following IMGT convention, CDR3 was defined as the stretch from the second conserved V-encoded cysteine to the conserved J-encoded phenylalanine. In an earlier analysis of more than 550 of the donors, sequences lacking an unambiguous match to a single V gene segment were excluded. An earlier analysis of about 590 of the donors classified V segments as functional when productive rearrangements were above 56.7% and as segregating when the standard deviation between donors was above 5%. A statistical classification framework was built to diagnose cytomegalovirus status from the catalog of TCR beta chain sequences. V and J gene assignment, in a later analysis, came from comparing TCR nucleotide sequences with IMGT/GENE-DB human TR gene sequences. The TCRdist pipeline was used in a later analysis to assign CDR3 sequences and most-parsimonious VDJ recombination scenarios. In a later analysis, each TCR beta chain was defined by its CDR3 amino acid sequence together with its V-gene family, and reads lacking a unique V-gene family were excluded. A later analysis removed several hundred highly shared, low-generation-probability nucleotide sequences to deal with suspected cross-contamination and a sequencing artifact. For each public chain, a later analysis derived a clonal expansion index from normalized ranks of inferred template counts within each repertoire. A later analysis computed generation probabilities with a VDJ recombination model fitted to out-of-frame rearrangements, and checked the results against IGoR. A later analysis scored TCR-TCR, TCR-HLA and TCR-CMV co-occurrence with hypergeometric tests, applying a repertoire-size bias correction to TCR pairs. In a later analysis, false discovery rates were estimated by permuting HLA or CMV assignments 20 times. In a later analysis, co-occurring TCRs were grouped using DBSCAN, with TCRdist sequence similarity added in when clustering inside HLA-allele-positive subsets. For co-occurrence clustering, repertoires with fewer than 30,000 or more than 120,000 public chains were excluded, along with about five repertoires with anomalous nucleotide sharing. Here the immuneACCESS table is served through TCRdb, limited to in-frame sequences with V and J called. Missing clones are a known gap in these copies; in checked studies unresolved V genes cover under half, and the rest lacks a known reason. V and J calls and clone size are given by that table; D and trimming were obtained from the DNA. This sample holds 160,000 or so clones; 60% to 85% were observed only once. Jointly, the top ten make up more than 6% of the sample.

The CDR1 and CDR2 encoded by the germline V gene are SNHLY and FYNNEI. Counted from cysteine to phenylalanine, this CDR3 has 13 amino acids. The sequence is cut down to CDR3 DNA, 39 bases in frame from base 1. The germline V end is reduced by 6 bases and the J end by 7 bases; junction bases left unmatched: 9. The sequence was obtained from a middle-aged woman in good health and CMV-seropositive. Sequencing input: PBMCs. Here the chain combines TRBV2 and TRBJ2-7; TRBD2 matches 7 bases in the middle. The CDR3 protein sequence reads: CASRTRGVGEQYF. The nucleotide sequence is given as TGTGCCAGCAGGACCCGGGGGGTCGGAGAGCAGTACTTC.